These T cell receptor beta chains were read from a single sample in a study of T cells after yellow fever vaccination. TCRdb independently ran MiXCR on the 5' RACE reads; one entry per CDR3 protein. This repertoire shows approximately 550,000 distinct CDR3 sequences, about 13% found once; its top ten account for over 11%. This specimen consisted of PBMCs, obtained on the day of the yellow fever booster vaccination. Every receptor here comes from a man aged 25-45 years who received the YFV17D yellow fever vaccine. The CDR3 runs from the conserved cysteine through the conserved F or W.

v_call: TRBV6-2/TRBV6-3
j_call: TRBJ2-1
cdr3_aa: CASTRDSLYNEQFF

v_call: TRBV23-1
j_call: TRBJ2-5
cdr3_aa: CASSHLGQEKETQYF

v_call: TRBV3-1
j_call: TRBJ2-3
cdr3_aa: CASSQLAVQGDTQYF

v_call: TRBV5-1
j_call: TRBJ1-4
cdr3_aa: CASSRDTTNEKLFF

v_call: TRBV15
j_call: TRBJ2-2
cdr3_aa: CATSRGTNTGELFF

v_call: TRBV19
j_call: TRBJ2-7
cdr3_aa: CASRLGVQSYEQYF

v_call: TRBV6-4
j_call: TRBJ1-1
cdr3_aa: CASSDLGQVRLSNTEAFF

v_call: TRBV29-1
j_call: TRBJ1-2
cdr3_aa: CSVEGTGVGYTF

v_call: TRBV30
j_call: TRBJ1-2
cdr3_aa: CAWSAAFGYTF

v_call: TRBV6-2/TRBV6-3
j_call: TRBJ2-3
cdr3_aa: CASSPNLYTQYF

v_call: TRBV19
j_call: TRBJ1-1
cdr3_aa: CASTLVGTGGNRAFF

v_call: TRBV29-1
j_call: TRBJ2-2
cdr3_aa: CSVDQGAGELFF

v_call: TRBV11-2
j_call: TRBJ2-3
cdr3_aa: CASSSRGQGTDTQYF

v_call: TRBV28
j_call: TRBJ2-5
cdr3_aa: CASTSVLQETQYF

v_call: TRBV9
j_call: TRBJ2-1
cdr3_aa: CASSAPGVTNEQFF

v_call: TRBV4-2
j_call: TRBJ2-7
cdr3_aa: CASSVGLGLIDEQYF

v_call: TRBV29-1
j_call: TRBJ2-3
cdr3_aa: CSVTSGSDLRADTQYF

v_call: TRBV6-2/TRBV6-3
j_call: TRBJ2-2
cdr3_aa: CASTLLRGAGELFF

v_call: TRBV12-5
j_call: TRBJ2-5
cdr3_aa: CASGFLSGHTERETQYF

v_call: TRBV2
j_call: TRBJ2-1
cdr3_aa: CASSWAPKTNNEQFF

v_call: TRBV5-1
j_call: TRBJ2-7
cdr3_aa: CASSRDRDEQYF

v_call: TRBV29-1
j_call: TRBJ2-5
cdr3_aa: CSVEGYLTGRAETQYF

v_call: TRBV3-1
j_call: TRBJ1-6
cdr3_aa: CASSQLRGNSPLHF

v_call: TRBV25-1
j_call: TRBJ1-1
cdr3_aa: CASTQPGGQANTEAFF

v_call: TRBV7-9
j_call: TRBJ2-1
cdr3_aa: CASSPRSGSSYNEQFF

v_call: TRBV6-1
j_call: TRBJ1-5
cdr3_aa: CASSEGTTGVSNQPQHF

v_call: TRBV11-2
j_call: TRBJ2-4
cdr3_aa: CASSPQGFIAKNIQYF

v_call: TRBV30
j_call: TRBJ1-5
cdr3_aa: CACSTGWALSQPQHF

v_call: TRBV5-4
j_call: TRBJ2-7
cdr3_aa: CATSFWTSGEQYF

v_call: TRBV5-1
j_call: TRBJ2-3
cdr3_aa: CASNSRGDRPDTQYF

v_call: TRBV5-1
j_call: TRBJ2-7
cdr3_aa: CASSPQQGYEQYF

v_call: TRBV21-1
j_call: TRBJ2-7
cdr3_aa: CASSKDPDRGWYEQYF

v_call: TRBV7-8
j_call: TRBJ1-4
cdr3_aa: CASSRRQAGGFEKLFF

v_call: TRBV7-9
j_call: TRBJ2-7
cdr3_aa: CASSPWGPYEQYF

v_call: TRBV19
j_call: TRBJ2-2
cdr3_aa: CASSNRDRGLSGELFF

v_call: TRBV5-1
j_call: TRBJ2-6
cdr3_aa: CASKEVLSGANVLTF

v_call: TRBV19
j_call: TRBJ2-5
cdr3_aa: CASSEQGAETQYF

v_call: TRBV7-2
j_call: TRBJ2-1
cdr3_aa: CASSLVSPEQFF

v_call: TRBV29-1
j_call: TRBJ2-1
cdr3_aa: CSVGGTSSYHEQFF

v_call: TRBV11-1
j_call: TRBJ1-1
cdr3_aa: CASSLGQGSNFKNTEAFF

v_call: TRBV7-9
j_call: TRBJ2-3
cdr3_aa: CASSLAARDTQYF

v_call: TRBV14
j_call: TRBJ2-3
cdr3_aa: CASSNPLAADTQYF

v_call: TRBV6-1
j_call: TRBJ2-7
cdr3_aa: CASRAGQSSYEQYF